This T cell receptor (beta chain) comes out of a study of blood T cell repertoires in COVID-19. On the study more broadly: Before being deemed recovered, Cohort 3 donors had two negative PCRs, clearance, or symptom resolution. PBMCs, B-cell-depleted T cells, or T cells provided the cDNA or gDNA that made up the material.

Enrollees, about 18 to 89 years old, lived in 25 or so US areas. Allocation to cohorts depended on clinical history reported by the participants. The V end was cut by 2 bases, the J end by 6 bases, with 16 bases between. CDR1 and CDR2 (germline): MNHEY, SVGAGI. This CDR3 has 16 residues. The table came from immunoSEQ multiplex PCR; TCRdb's copy has only in-frame clones and leaves some out. The sample shows some 200,000 clones, more than 75% of them seen only once. The source is a man aged 25-45 years in a cohort exposed to, infected with or recovered from COVID-19 (not recorded which). The J gene is TRBJ1-4, the V gene TRBV6-5, with D perhaps matching TRBD1 (6 bases). Sequencing was done on a sample of PBMCs or T cells enriched from blood (not recorded which). The DNA for the CDR3 is TGTGCCAGCAGTTACGCCCTCGGCAGGGGTGATGAAAAACTGTTTTTT. Encoded protein: CASSYALGRGDEKLFF.